The source of this T cell receptor beta chain is a study of T cells after posttransplantation cyclophosphamide. This clone appeared many times. In germline, CDR1 is MDHEN, CDR2 SYDVKM. The CDR3 extends over 13 amino acids. With 1 base removed from V and 4 bases from J, the gap between germline ends came to 6 bases. TCRdb's copy holds only in-frame clones and misses some; the assay was immunoSEQ multiplex PCR. The sample includes tens of thousands of clones, none of them occurring once. V usage is TRBV28 and J usage is TRBJ2-3; unclear D gene. This receptor was identified in a man aged 35-49 years in good health, CMV-negative, and a related stem cell transplant donor. The specimen sequenced was PBMCs. CDR3 sequence: CASSLSVADTQYF. As DNA, the CDR3 is TGTGCCAGCAGTTTATCGGTGGCAGATACGCAGTATTTT.